This T cell receptor beta chain was retrieved from a study of T cell changes during pregnancy in multiple sclerosis. Assay used: immunoSEQ multiplex PCR; TCRdb lists only in-frame clones, some missing. This table holds some 60,000 clones, around 93% found once. The sequence derives from a female donor with multiple sclerosis, enrolled in a pregnancy study. This specimen consisted of peripheral blood, obtained after pregnancy.

The CDR3 region is CASSQDLTGEETQYF. In nucleotides, the CDR3 is TGCGCCAGCAGCCAAGATCTTACAGGGGAAGAGACCCAGTACTTC. The genes are TRBV4-1 and TRBJ2-5; 7 bases map to TRBD1. The CDR3 sequence is 15 residues long. Per germline, CDR1 MGHRA and CDR2 YSYEKL. Unmatched junction bases numbered 4, after V lost 0 bases and J lost 3 bases.